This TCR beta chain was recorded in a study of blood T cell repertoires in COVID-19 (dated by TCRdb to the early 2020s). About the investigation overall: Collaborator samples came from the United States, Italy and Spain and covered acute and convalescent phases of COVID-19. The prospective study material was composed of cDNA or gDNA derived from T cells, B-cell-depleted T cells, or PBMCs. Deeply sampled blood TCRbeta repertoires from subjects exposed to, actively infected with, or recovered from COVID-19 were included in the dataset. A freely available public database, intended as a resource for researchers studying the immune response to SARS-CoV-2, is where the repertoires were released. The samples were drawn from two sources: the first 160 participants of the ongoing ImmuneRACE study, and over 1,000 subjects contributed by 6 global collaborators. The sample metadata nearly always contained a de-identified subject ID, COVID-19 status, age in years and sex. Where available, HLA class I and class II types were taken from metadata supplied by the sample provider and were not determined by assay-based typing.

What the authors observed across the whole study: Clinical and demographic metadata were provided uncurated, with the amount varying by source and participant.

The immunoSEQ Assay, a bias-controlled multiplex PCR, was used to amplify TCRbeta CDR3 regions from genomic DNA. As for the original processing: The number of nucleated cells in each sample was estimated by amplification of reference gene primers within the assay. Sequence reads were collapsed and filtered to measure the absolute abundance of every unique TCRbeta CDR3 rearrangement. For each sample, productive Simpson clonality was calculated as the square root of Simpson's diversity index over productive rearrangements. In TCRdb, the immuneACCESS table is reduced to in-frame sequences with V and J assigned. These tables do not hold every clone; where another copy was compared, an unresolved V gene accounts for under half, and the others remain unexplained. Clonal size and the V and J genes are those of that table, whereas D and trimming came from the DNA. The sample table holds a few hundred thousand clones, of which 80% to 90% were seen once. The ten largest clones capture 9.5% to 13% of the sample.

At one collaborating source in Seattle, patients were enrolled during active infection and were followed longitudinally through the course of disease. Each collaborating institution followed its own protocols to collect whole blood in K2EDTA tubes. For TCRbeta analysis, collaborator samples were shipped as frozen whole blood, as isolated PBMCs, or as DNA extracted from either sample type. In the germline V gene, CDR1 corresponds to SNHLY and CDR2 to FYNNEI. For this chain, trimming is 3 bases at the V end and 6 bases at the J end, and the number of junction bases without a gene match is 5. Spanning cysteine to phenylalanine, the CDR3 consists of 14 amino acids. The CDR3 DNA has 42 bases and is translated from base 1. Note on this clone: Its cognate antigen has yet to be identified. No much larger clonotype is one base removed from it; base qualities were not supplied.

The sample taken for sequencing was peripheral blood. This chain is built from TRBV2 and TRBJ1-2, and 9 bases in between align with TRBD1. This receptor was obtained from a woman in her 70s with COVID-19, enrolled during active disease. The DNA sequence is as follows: TGTGCCAGCAGTGAGGGGGACAGGGAGGATGGCTACACCTTC. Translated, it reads CASSEGDREDGYTF.